The next 14 T cell receptor beta chains were all read from a single sample in a study of shared T cell receptors in the human thymus. TCRdb keeps only in-frame clones here, not all; method: immunoSEQ multiplex PCR. The sample includes about 380,000 clones, 85% to 95% of them seen just once. The material sequenced was thymocytes. These TCRs come from a human donor.

The chain links TRBV15 to TRBJ2-6; a weak D match, TRBD1 (6 bases). The germline V gene has CDR1 LNHNV and CDR2 YYDKDF (reference sequence). CDR3 length: 17 residues. The V gene lost 4 bases and the J gene lost 2 bases, with 15 bases spanning the gap. The DNA of the CDR3 is TGTGCCACCAGCATTAATTTACAGGGAGCTGGGGCCAACGTCCTGACTTTC. Its protein product is CATSINLQGAGANVLTF.

The J gene is TRBJ2-7, the V gene TRBV27; 11 bases fit TRBD2. From germline, CDR1 is MNHEY and CDR2 SMNVEV (reference sequence). J gave up 5 bases and V 5 bases, and 14 bases lay outside the gene matches. The CDR3 has 17 amino acids. CDR3 coding DNA: TGTGCCAGCAGTCACCCCGGGTCTAGCGGGAGGATCAACGAGCAGTACTTC. This codes for CASSHPGSSGRINEQYF.

The chain carries TRBV5-4 and TRBJ2-1; D remains ambiguous. V lost 0 bases, J lost 8 bases, and 9 bases lay in between. CDR1 and CDR2 from the germline V gene are SGHNT and YYREEE (reference sequence). This CDR3 has 13 amino acids. CDR3 residues: CASSLVATDEQFF. CDR3 nucleotide sequence: TGTGCCAGCAGCTTGGTCGCTACAGATGAGCAGTTCTTC.

The CDR3 region has the DNA TGTGCCAGCAGCTTAGAGGGGACAGGGCACCTCGCCTACGAGCAGTACTTC. Its protein product is CASSLEGTGHLAYEQYF. The chain employs TRBV7-2 and TRBJ2-7, with 9 positions matching TRBD1. CDR1 is SGHTA and CDR2 is FQGNSA in the germline V gene. The CDR3 length is 17 residues. V gave up 1 base and J gave up 2 bases; unmatched junction bases: 9.

The V and J genes are TRBV6-5 and TRBJ2-1; 8 nucleotides align to TRBD2. Unmatched junction bases numbered 4, after V lost 0 bases and J lost 3 bases. CDR1 is MNHEY and CDR2 is SVGAGI in the germline V gene. This CDR3 comprises 16 residues. As DNA, the CDR3 is TGTGCCAGCAGTTACTCCCGGACTAGCTACTACAATGAGCAGTTCTTC. This sequence encodes CASSYSRTSYYNEQFF.

Comments on this clone: A read error may produce the germline difference seen at one junction end. The rearrangement joins TRBV14 to TRBJ1-1, with a tentative D call TRBD1 (6 bases). The germline V gene has CDR1 SGHDN and CDR2 FVKESK. The CDR3 loop spans 15 amino acids. Here the CDR3 reads CASSQERGVKTEAFF. In DNA, the CDR3 is TGTGCCAGCAGCCAAGAAAGGGGGGTGAAAACTGAAGCTTTCTTT.

DNA of the CDR3: TGTGCCAGCAGCTTGTTAGATGAGCAGTTCTTC. Encoded protein: CASSLLDEQFF. V usage is TRBV5-4 and J usage is TRBJ2-1; unclear D gene. CDR3 length: 11 amino acids. V was cut by 1 base and J by 8 bases, with 4 bases left in between. From germline, CDR1 is SGHNT and CDR2 YYREEE (reference sequence).

The chain combines TRBV27 with TRBJ1-4; perhaps TRBD1 as D (5 bases). This CDR3 is built from 16 residues. Per the germline V gene, CDR1 is MNHEY and CDR2 is SMNVEV (reference sequence). Trimming cost V 5 bases and J 0 bases, with 13 bases left between them. The CDR3 sequence is CASSQKGPATNEKLFF. CDR3 nucleotides: TGTGCCAGCAGTCAAAAGGGACCAGCAACTAATGAAAAACTGTTTTTT.

The V call is TRBV6-5, the J call TRBJ2-7, with TRBD2 as a possible D gene (6 bases). V was clipped by 5 bases and J by 1 base, with 9 bases between them. In germline, CDR1 is MNHEY, CDR2 SVGAGI. The CDR3 totals 13 residues. CDR3 amino acids: CASSGTESYEQYF. The CDR3, as DNA: TGTGCCAGCAGTGGGACTGAGTCCTACGAGCAGTACTTC.

This chain joins TRBV5-8 and TRBJ1-2, with D uncertain. Trimming took 4 bases from V and 4 from J, leaving 14 bases between them. The CDR3 has 14 amino acids. Germline CDR1 reads SGHTS; CDR2 reads YDEGEE. The CDR3 loop is CASSPDLFPYGYTF. The CDR3 region has the DNA TGTGCCAGCAGCCCGGACCTATTCCCCTATGGCTACACCTTC.

A few counts support this clone. This rearrangement joins TRBV9 to TRBJ1-2; 9 nucleotides match TRBD1. V was pared by 8 bases and J by 5 bases, with 10 bases of the junction left unmatched. The CDR3 sequence is 14 residues long. The germline V gene has CDR1 SGDLS and CDR2 YYNGEE. For the CDR3, the DNA is TGTGCCAGTGCAGTGGGACAGGGAACTTATGGCTACACCTTC. Encoded protein: CASAVGQGTYGYTF.

The rearrangement uses TRBV28 and TRBJ1-4; a weak D match, TRBD1 (6 bases). V lost 7 bases to trimming and J lost 0 bases, with 30 bases between them. This CDR3 comprises 21 residues. The V gene's germline CDR1 is MDHEN and CDR2 SYDVKM. CDR3 residues: CASTDKFGQGRRYATNEKLFF. The CDR3 region has the DNA TGTGCCAGCACCGACAAATTCGGGCAGGGGAGGAGGTATGCAACTAATGAAAAACTGTTTTTT.

The CDR3 nucleotides read TGCGCCAGCAGCCTAAGGAACGACTTCTACGAGCAGTACTTC. The encoded protein is CASSLRNDFYEQYF. The chain joins TRBV4-3 to TRBJ2-7; D not resolved. The CDR3 is 14 residues long. Looked up from germline, CDR1 is LGHNA and CDR2 is YSLEER. Trimming removed 4 bases at V and 3 bases at J, with 13 bases between.

The gene calls are TRBV10-2 and TRBJ1-5; perhaps TRBD1 as D (5 bases). Germline assignment: CDR1 WSHSY and CDR2 SAAADI. V was trimmed by 2 bases and J by 3 bases, leaving 14 bases between them. The CDR3 has 16 amino acids. In DNA form, the CDR3 reads TGCGCCAGCAGTGAGGGGGCCAGCCAGTCCAATCAGCCCCAGCATTTT. Translation: CASSEGASQSNQPQHF.